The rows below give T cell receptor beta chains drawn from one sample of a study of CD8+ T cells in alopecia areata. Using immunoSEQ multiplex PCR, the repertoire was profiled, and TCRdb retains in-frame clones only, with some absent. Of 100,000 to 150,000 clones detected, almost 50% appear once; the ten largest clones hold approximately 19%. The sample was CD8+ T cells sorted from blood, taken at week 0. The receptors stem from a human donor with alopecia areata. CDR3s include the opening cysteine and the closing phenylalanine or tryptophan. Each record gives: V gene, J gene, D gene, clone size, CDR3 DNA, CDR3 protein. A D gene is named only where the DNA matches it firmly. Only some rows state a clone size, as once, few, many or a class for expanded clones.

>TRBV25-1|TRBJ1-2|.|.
TGTGCCAGCAGCCAGACAGAGGGCTATGGCTACACCTTC
CASSQTEGYGYTF
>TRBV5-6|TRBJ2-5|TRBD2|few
TGTGCCAGCGGGAGGGAAATGGCCCACCAAGAGACCCAGTACTTC
CASGREMAHQETQYF
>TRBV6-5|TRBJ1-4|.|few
TGTGCCAGCAGAGGGCAGGGGAATGAAAAACTGTTTTTT
CASRGQGNEKLFF
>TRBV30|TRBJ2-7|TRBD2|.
TGTGCCTGGAGTGGGACCCGGGGGGGCGGCTACGAGCAGTACTTC
CAWSGTRGGGYEQYF
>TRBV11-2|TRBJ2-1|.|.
TGTGCCAGCAGGCAGGGGGGGTACAATGAGCAGTTCTTC
CASRQGGYNEQFF
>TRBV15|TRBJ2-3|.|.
TGTGCCACCAGCAGAGATTGGGCTAGCACAGATACGCAGTATTTT
CATSRDWASTDTQYF
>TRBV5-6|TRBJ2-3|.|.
TGTGCCAGCAGCTTGGTTGATACGCAGTATTTT
CASSLVDTQYF
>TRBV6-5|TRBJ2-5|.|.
TGTGCCAGCAGTTACCCCGGGGAGACCCAGTACTTC
CASSYPGETQYF
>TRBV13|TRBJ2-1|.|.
TGTGCCAGCAGCATAGGGACACCCGTCCCGTACTTCTTC
CASSIGTPVPYFF
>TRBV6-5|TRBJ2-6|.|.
TGTGCCAGCAGTTACGTGGGTTCTGGGGCCAACGTCCTGACTTTC
CASSYVGSGANVLTF
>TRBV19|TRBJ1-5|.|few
TGTGCCAGTAGTTCGAGGCAGGTCCCGAATCAGCCCCAGCATTTT
CASSSRQVPNQPQHF
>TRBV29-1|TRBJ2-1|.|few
TGCAGCGTTGTTATTGGGAATGAGCAGTTCTTC
CSVVIGNEQFF
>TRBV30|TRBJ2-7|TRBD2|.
TGTGCCTGGAGTGTATATCGGGGGGGCCTTTCCTACGAGCAGTACTTC
CAWSVYRGGLSYEQYF
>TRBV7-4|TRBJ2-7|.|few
TGTGCCAGCAGCCCTACAGGGCCCGAGCAGTACTTC
CASSPTGPEQYF
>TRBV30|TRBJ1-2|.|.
TGTGCCTGGAGTGTAATGAGCCGCATACCCCCGTACACCTTC
CAWSVMSRIPPYTF
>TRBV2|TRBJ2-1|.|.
TGTGCCAGCAGTGACCCACCCCAGAACAATGAGCAGTTCTTC
CASSDPPQNNEQFF
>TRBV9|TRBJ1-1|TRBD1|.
TGTGCCAGCAGCGCAGCGACAGGGGGCGTCACTGAAGCTTTCTTT
CASSAATGGVTEAFF
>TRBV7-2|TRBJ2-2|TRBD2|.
TGTGCCAGCAGCTTATTGAGCGGGGGAAACACCGGGGAGCTGTTTTTT
CASSLLSGGNTGELFF
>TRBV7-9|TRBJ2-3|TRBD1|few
TGTGCCAGCAGCGCGGGGACAGGCCCTACAGATACGCAGTATTTT
CASSAGTGPTDTQYF
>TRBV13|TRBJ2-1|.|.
TGTGCCAGCAGCTTAGAGGACAATGAGCAGTTCTTC
CASSLEDNEQFF
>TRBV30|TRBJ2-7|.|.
TGTGCCTGCCTAACAGCAACAGTCGGGGGCTACGAGCAGTACTTC
CACLTATVGGYEQYF
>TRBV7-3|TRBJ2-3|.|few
TGTGCCAGCAGCTTAGTTGGGTCCACAGATACGCAGTATTTT
CASSLVGSTDTQYF
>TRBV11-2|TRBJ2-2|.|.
TGTGCCAGCAGCTTAGGAGGTCCCGGGGAGCTGTTTTTT
CASSLGGPGELFF
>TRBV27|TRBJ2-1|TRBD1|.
TGTGCCAGCAGTTTCAGTACCGGGACAGGGAAGGCCAATGAGCAGTTCTTC
CASSFSTGTGKANEQFF
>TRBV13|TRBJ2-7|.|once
TGTGCCAGCAGCCAAGTGACGGGCGACGAGCAGTACTTC
CASSQVTGDEQYF
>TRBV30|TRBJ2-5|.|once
TGTGCCTGGAGTGTAGGGGCCTTAGAGACCCAGTACTTC
CAWSVGALETQYF
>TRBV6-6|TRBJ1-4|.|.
TGTGCCAGTTCCACGGGGTTCACTAATGAAAAACTGTTTTTT
CASSTGFTNEKLFF
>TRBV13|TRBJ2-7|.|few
TGTGCCAGCAGCTTCCGGGGATCCTACGAGCAGTACTTC
CASSFRGSYEQYF
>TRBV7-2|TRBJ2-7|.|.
TGTGCCAGCAGCACTAGACAGGACCACTACGAGCAGTACTTC
CASSTRQDHYEQYF
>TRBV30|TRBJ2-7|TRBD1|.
TGTGCCTGGAGTGTAGGACAGGGGGTCGACGAGCAGTACTTC
CAWSVGQGVDEQYF
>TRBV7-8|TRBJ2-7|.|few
TGTGCCAGCAGCTTAGGTGGGGCGACATACGAGCAGTACTTC
CASSLGGATYEQYF
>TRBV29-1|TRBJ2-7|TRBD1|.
TGCAGCGTTGAAGGGGGGACAGGGGTTAGGTACGAGCAGTACTTC
CSVEGGTGVRYEQYF
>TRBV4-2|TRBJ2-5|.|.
TGTGCCAGCAGCCAAGGGCTCCAGGAGACCCAGTACTTC
CASSQGLQETQYF
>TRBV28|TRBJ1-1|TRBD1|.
TGTGCCAGCAGTTTCGAGAAGGGGGCGCAGACTGAAGCTTTCTTT
CASSFEKGAQTEAFF
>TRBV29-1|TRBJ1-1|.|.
TGCAGCGTACCTAGGGGGGCTGAAGCTTTCTTT
CSVPRGAEAFF
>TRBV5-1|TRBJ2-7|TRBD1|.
TGCGCCAGCAGCGAGAGGACAGGGGGCTTGTACGAGCAGTACTTC
CASSERTGGLYEQYF
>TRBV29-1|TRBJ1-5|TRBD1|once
TGCAGCGTGAGACAGGGGGGAAACAATCAGCCCCAGCATTTT
CSVRQGGNNQPQHF
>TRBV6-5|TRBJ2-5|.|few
TGTGCCAGCAGTTTCCTATCAGGGCTGGAGACCCAGTACTTC
CASSFLSGLETQYF
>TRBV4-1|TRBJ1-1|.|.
TGCGCCAGCAGCCACCGGCCACAAAACACTGAAGCTTTCTTT
CASSHRPQNTEAFF
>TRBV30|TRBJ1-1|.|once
TGTGCCTGGTACTGGATCGACGGTATGAACACTGAAGCTTTCTTT
CAWYWIDGMNTEAFF
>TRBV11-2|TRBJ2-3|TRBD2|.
TGTGCCAGCAGCTTATCTAGCGGGGGTAGCACAGATACGCAGTATTTT
CASSLSSGGSTDTQYF
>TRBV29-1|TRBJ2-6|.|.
TGCAGCGTTGAAGATCTATCAGGGACTGGGGCCAACGTCCTGACTTTC
CSVEDLSGTGANVLTF
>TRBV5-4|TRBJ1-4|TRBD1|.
TGTGCCAGCAGCTTAACGGGACAGGGGAATGAAAAACTGTTTTTT
CASSLTGQGNEKLFF
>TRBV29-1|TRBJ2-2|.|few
TGCAGCGTTTTTGACGGGGAGCTGTTTTTT
CSVFDGELFF
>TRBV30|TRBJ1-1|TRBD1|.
TGTGCCTGGAGTATACGACAGGGGACTGAAGCTTTCTTT
CAWSIRQGTEAFF
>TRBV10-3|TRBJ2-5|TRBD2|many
TGTGCCATCAAGGCTAGCGGGGAAAGTGAGACCCAGTACTTC
CAIKASGESETQYF
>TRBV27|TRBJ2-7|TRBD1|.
TGTGCCAGCAGTTTCCCCGGGACAGGGTCCAACGAGCAGTACTTC
CASSFPGTGSNEQYF
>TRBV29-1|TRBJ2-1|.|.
TGCAGTCTCTTCCGGCCGGGGCACAATGAGCAGTTCTTC
CSLFRPGHNEQFF
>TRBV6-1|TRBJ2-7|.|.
TGTGCCAGCAGTGAAGCGGGGGGTTCCTACGAGCAGTACTTC
CASSEAGGSYEQYF
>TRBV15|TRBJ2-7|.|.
TGTGCCACCAGCAGCAACGTAGCCTACGAGCAGTACTTC
CATSSNVAYEQYF
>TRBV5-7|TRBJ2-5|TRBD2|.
TGTGCCAGCAGCTTGCTAGCGGAATCTGGAGAGACCCAGTACTTC
CASSLLAESGETQYF